The source of this T cell receptor beta chain is a study of control samples from healthy donors and cancer patients (dated by TCRdb to between 2020 and 2021). Libraries were built with the immunoSEQ multiplex PCR assay. TCRdb carries this immuneACCESS record with in-frame sequences only. Its versions omit some clonotypes, under half of them owing to an unresolved V gene in the studies checked, with the rest unexplained. The sample table contains roughly 120,000 clones; only one count was recorded for 90% to 95% of them. The biggest ten clones account for 7.8% of the sample. As for this clone: Its recognized antigen is unknown. Within one base of it there is no much larger clone, and no base qualities were kept. The sample carries other DNA sequences with the same CDR3.

CDR3 length: 11 amino acids, cysteine to phenylalanine. CDR3 DNA only is kept here, 33 bases in frame from base 1. The germline V gene supplies CDR1 SGHRS and CDR2 YFSETQ. V and J are truncated by 4 bases and 2 bases respectively, leaving an intervening sequence of 2 bases. The sequenced sample consisted of blood. The chain couples TRBV5-1 to TRBJ2-3; no D gene can be assigned with confidence. The TCR sequence derives from a woman in her late teens or twenties in good health. The nucleotide sequence is given as TGCGCCAGCAGCCTCACAGATACGCAGTATTTT. Its amino acids are CASSLTDTQYF. The CDR3 plus the reference TRBV5-1 and TRBJ2-3 genes for the other parts give the full variable domain: KAGVTQTPRYLIKTRGQQVTLSCSPISGHRSVSWYQQTPGQGLQFLFEYFSETQRNKGNFPGRFSGRQFSNSRSEMNVSTLELGDSALYLCASSLTDTQYFGPGTRLTVL.